The present T cell receptor (beta chain) was sequenced within a study of chemoradiotherapy in HPV16-positive cancers. Trimming pared 5 bases from V and 0 bases from J, leaving 15 bases between. CDR1 is SEHNR and CDR2 is FQNEAQ in the germline V gene (reference sequence). This CDR3 contains 16 residues. The method was immunoSEQ multiplex PCR; TCRdb's version includes in-frame clones alone and lacks a portion of them. The top ten hold roughly 5% of the sample, which has about 3,000 clones, 70% to 90% seen once. Comment on this clone: Its antigen is undetermined.

Repertoires were sampled repeatedly during chemoradiotherapy. General study points: Candidate HPV-specific clones and E7-related TCR motifs grew in tumor during treatment. HPV-responsive T-cell expansion during chemoradiotherapy was linked to improved recurrence-free survival in HPV16-positive patients.

The sequence was collected from a human donor with HPV-associated anogenital cancer. J is TRBJ2-3 and V is TRBV7-9; weak D call: TRBD2 (5 bases). Here the sequenced sample was tumor tissue, taken from a patient who underwent chemoradiotherapy. The chain's CDR3 is CASSASRGPSTDTQYF. CDR3 in DNA: TGTGCCAGCAGCGCCTCGAGAGGGCCTAGCACAGATACGCAGTATTTT.